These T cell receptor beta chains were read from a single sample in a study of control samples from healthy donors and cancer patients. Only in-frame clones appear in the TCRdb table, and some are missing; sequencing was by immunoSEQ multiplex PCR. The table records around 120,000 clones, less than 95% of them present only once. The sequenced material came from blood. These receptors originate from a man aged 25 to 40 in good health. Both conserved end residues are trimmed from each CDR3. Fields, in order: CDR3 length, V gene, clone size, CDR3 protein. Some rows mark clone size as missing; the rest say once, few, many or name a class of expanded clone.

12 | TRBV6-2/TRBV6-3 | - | ASSYGGDNEKLF
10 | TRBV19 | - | ASSPRQSEAF
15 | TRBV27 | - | ASSSHGDRGSTDTQY
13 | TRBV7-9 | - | ASSSLSGSHGELF
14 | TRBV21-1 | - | ASSSREGAALYEQY
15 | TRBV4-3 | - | ASSQETGTGGSYEQY
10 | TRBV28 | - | ASSPRAAGVI
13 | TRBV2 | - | ASSEAVGGVTEAF
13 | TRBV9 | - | ASSVGLADYNEQF
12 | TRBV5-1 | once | ASSSGGAKETQY
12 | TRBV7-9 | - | ASSLQGWNTEAF
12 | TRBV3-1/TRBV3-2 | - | ASSPSNRGDTQY
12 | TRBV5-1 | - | ASSLGSRTGELF
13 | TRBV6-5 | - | ASSPWTSGGNEQF
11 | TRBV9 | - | ASSSDLDYEQY
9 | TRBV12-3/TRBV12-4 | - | ASTWGQGQF
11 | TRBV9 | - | ASSVWDQETQY
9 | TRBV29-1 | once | SVEWGYGYT
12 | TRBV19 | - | ASSMSSGAYEQY
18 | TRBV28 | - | ASSRTGGYTFISNTGELF
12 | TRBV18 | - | ASSPEHLPSSIY
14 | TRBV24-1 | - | ATSGGSPGLGEKLF
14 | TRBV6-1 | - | ASSEFPGQANEKLF
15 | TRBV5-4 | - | ASSGPTGGLNTGELF
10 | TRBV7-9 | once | ASSLVATEAF
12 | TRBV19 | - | ASSPWGGQETQY
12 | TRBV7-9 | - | ASSPLAGGIEQF
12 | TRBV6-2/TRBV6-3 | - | ASSELGQQETQY
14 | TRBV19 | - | ASSRRDRGSYNEQF
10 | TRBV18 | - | ASSLGFTEAF
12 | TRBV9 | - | ASSGSGGSYEQY
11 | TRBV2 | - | ASSEPPTDTQY
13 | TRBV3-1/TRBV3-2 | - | ASSQLGTGTQPQH
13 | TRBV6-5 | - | ASSSRHTGANVLT